This TCR beta chain comes out of a study of blood T cells in healthy people across ages. Whole-study results and caveats: Fewer expanded clones and more diversity marked long-lived versus aged donors.

CDR3 size: 14 residues. In germline, CDR1 is ENHRY, CDR2 SYGVKD. V was shortened by 2 bases and J by 0 bases, with 5 bases between the two germline ends. A note on this clonotype: Antigen specificity is unknown.

A second PCR of about 7 to 11 cycles used a sample-barcoded 5' primer and a J-beta primer mix. TCRdb reprocessed the 5' RACE reads via MiXCR and lists one record per CDR3 protein. Among 630,000 or so distinct CDR3 sequences listed, approximately 31% were seen once. The rearrangement links TRBV10-3 to TRBJ2-1; D is possibly TRBD1 (5 bases). Input material: blood. This TCR came from an elderly woman in good health. The CDR3 is CAISEDSSYNEQFF. Here the CDR3 DNA reads TGTGCCATCAGTGAGGACAGCTCCTACAATGAGCAGTTCTTC.